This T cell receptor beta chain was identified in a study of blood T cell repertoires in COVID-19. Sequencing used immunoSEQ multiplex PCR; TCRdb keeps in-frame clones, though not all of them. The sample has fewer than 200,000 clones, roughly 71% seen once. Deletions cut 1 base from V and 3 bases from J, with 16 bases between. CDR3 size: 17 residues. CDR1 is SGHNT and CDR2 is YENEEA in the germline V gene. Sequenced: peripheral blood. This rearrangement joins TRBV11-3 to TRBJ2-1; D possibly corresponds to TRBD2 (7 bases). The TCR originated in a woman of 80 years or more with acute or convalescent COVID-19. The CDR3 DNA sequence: TGTGCCAGCAGCTTAGGTGGGGGGGCTGAACACTACAATGAGCAGTTCTTC. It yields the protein CASSLGGGAEHYNEQFF.